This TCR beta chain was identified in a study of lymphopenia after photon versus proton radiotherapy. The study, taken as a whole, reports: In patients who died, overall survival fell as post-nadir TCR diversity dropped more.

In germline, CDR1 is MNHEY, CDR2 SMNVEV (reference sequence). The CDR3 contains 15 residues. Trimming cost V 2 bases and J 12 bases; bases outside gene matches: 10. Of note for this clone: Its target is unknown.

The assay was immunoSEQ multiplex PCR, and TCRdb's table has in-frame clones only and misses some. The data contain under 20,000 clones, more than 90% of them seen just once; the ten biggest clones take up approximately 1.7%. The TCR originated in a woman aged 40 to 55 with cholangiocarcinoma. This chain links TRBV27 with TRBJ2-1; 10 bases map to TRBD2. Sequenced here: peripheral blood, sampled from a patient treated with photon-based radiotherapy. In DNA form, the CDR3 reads TGTGCCAGCAGTTTAGACGGCAGCGGGAGGGATAGGCAGTTCTTC. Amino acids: CASSLDGSGRDRQFF.